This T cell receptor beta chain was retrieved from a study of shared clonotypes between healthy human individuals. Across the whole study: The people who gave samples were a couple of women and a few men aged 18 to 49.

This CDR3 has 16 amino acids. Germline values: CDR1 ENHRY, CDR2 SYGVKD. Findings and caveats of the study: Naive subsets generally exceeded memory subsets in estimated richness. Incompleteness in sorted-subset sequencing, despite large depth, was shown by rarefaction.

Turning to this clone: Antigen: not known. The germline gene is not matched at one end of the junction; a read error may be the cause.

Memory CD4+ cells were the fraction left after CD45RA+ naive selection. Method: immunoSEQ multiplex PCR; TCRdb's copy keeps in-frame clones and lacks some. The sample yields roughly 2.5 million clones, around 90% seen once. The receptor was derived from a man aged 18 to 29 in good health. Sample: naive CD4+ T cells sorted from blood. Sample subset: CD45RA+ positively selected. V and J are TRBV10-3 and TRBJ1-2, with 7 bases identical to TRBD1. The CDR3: CASSEAAGTDPYGYTF. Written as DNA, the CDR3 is TGTGCCAGCAGTGAAGCGGCCGGGACAGACCCCTATGGCTACACCTTC.